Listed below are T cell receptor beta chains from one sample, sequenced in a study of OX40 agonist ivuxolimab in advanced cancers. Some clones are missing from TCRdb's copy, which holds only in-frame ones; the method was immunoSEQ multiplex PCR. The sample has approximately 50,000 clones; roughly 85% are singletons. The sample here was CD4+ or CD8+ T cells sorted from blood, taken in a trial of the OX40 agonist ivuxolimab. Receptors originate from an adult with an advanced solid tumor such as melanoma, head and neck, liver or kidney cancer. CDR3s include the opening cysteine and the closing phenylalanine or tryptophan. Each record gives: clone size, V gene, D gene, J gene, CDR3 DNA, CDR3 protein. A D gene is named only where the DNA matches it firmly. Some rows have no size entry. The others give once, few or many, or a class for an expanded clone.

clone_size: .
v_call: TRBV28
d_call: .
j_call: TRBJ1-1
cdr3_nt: TGTGCCAGCTACCCGCCGGGAGAGGGGGGTGAAGCTTTCTTT
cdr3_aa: CASYPPGEGGEAFF

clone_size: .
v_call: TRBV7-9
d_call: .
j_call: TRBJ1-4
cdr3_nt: TGTGCCAGCAGCTTTGATGCCCAGGGGAGGACTAATGAAAAACTGTTTTTT
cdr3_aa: CASSFDAQGRTNEKLFF

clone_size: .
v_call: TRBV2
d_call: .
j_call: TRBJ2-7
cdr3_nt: TGTGCCAGCAATTTCAGGGGCTCAAGCTCCTACGAGCAGTACTTC
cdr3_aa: CASNFRGSSSYEQYF

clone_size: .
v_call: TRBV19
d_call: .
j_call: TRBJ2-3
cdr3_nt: TGTGCCAGTACCCCGCTCGGGGGGCTGCTTAGCACAGATACGCAGTATTTT
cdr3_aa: CASTPLGGLLSTDTQYF

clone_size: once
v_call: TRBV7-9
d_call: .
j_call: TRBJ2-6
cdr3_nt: TGTGCCAGCAGCTCCCGTAGGGGCTCTGGGGCCAACGTCCTGACTTTC
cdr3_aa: CASSSRRGSGANVLTF

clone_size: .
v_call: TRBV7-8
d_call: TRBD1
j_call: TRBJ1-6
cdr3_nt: TGTGCCAGCAGCTTAGCTCCAGGGGGGTCCGACTCCTATAATTCACCCCTCCACTTT
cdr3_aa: CASSLAPGGSDSYNSPLHF

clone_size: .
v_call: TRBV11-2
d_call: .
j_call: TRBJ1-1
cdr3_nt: TGTGCCAGCAGTCCGGGCCGAACTGAAGCTTTCTTT
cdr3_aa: CASSPGRTEAFF

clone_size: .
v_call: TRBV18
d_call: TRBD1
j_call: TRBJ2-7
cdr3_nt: TGTGCCAGCTCATACGCCGGGACAGACTACGAGCAGTACTTC
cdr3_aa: CASSYAGTDYEQYF

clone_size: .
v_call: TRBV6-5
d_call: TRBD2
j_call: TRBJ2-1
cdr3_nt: TGTGCCAGCGGACCGTGGGGGAGGGCCTACAATGAGCAGTTCTTC
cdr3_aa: CASGPWGRAYNEQFF

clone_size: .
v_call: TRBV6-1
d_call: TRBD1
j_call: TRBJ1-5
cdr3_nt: TGTGCCGTTTCTTTGACAGGGGGCCCTCCGCAGCCCCAGCATTTT
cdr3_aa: CAVSLTGGPPQPQHF

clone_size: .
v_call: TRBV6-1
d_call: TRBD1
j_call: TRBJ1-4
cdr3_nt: TGTGCCAGCAGTGAGACCGGGACAGGCATTGAAAAACTGTTTTTT
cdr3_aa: CASSETGTGIEKLFF

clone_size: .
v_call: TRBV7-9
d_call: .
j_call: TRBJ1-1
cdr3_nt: TGTGCCAGCAGGTTCCCCGGCAGGGCCACTGAAGCTTTCTTT
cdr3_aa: CASRFPGRATEAFF

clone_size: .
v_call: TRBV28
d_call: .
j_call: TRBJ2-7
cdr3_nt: TGTGCCAGCCAACTACAGGGAAACGAGCAGTACTTC
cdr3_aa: CASQLQGNEQYF

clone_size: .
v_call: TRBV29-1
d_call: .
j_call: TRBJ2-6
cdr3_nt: TGCAGCGTATCAGGCGCCTCTGGGGCCAACGTCCTGACTTTC
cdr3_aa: CSVSGASGANVLTF

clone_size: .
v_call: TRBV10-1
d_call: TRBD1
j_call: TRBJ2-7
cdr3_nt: TGCGCCAGCAGTGACAGACAGGGGGCCTACGAGCAGTACTTC
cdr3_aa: CASSDRQGAYEQYF

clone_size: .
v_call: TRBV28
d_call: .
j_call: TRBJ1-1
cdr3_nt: TGTGCCAGCAGAATAAGGCAGGGGCGGACTGAAGCTTTCTTT
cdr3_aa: CASRIRQGRTEAFF

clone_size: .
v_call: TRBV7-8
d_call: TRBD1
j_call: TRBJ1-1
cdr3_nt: TGTGCCAGCAGCTGGGGACAGGGGCTACCGAACACTGAAGCTTTCTTT
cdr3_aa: CASSWGQGLPNTEAFF

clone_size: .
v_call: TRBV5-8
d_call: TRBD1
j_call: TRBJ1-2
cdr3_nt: TGTGCCAGCAGCCTGACGGGACAGCAGAACTATGGCTACACCTTC
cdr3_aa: CASSLTGQQNYGYTF

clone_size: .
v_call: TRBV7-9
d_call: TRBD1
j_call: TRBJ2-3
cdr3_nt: TGTGCCAGCAGCCCTCGGACAGGTAGCACAGATACGCAGTATTTT
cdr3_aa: CASSPRTGSTDTQYF

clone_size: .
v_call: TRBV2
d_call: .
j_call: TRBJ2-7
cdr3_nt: TGTGCCAGCAGTGAAACCCGACAGTCCTACGAGCAGTACTTC
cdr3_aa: CASSETRQSYEQYF

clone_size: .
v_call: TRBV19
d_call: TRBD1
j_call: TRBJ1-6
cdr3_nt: TGTGCCAGTTCTAAACAGGACAGGGCTGGAAGTCCCCTCCACTTT
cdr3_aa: CASSKQDRAGSPLHF

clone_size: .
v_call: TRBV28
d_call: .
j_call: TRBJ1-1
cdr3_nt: TGTGCCAGCGCCCTTGACTTGATCCCCCCGAACACTGAAGCTTTCTTT
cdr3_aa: CASALDLIPPNTEAFF

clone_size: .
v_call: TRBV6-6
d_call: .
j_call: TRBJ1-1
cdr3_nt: TGTGCCAGCAGGGACAGTAGCAATACTGAAGCTTTCTTT
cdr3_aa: CASRDSSNTEAFF

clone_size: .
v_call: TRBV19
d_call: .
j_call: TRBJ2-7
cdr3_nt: TGTGCCAGTAGGATCCGGGACACCTCCTACGAGCAGTACTTC
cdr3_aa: CASRIRDTSYEQYF

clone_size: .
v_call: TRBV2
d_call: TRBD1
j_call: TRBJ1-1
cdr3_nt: TGTGCCAGCAGTGAAAGGGACAGGAACACTGAAGCTTTCTTT
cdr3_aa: CASSERDRNTEAFF

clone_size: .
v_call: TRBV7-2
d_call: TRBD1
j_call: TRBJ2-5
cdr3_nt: TGTGCCAGCAGCTCTGACAGGGGGGCGGAGACCCAGTACTTC
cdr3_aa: CASSSDRGAETQYF

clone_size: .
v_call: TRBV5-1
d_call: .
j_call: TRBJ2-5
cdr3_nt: TGCGCCAGCAGCTTGGGTCCCGGAGGGAAAGAGACCCAGTACTTC
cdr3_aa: CASSLGPGGKETQYF

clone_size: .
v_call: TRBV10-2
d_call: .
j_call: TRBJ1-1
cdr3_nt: TGCGCCAGCAGTGAGGGACGGGTGGGGGTAAACACTGAAGCTTTCTTT
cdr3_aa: CASSEGRVGVNTEAFF

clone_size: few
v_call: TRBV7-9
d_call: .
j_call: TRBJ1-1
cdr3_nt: TGTGCCAGGGACCTTGGGGAAGCTTTCTTT
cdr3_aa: CARDLGEAFF

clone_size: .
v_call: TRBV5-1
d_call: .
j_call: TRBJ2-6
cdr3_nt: TGCGCCAGCAGCTTGACACCCCTCTCTGGGGCCAACGTCCTGACTTTC
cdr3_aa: CASSLTPLSGANVLTF

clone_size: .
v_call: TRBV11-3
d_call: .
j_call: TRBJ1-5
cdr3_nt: TGTGCCAGCAGCAGCCAAGGGGTGAGCAATCAGCCCCAGCATTTT
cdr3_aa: CASSSQGVSNQPQHF

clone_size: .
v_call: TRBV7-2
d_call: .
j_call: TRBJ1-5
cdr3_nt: TGTGCCAGCACCCAAGGGCTAGAACAGCCCCAGCATTTT
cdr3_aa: CASTQGLEQPQHF

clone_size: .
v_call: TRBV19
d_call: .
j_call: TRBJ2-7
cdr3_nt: TGTGCCAGTAGTATCACAGCGGGTGCCTACGAGCAGTACTTC
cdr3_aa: CASSITAGAYEQYF

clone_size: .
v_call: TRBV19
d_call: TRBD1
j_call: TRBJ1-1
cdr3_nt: TGTGCCAGCCATACAGGGGGGGGCACTGAAGCTTTCTTT
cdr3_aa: CASHTGGGTEAFF

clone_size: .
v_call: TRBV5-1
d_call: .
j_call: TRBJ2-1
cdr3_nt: TGCGCCAGCAGCTTGCCAGGGTCTCCTGAGCAGTTCTTC
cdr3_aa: CASSLPGSPEQFF

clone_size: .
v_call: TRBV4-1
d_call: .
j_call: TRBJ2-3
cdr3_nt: TGCGCCAGCAGCCAAAATATCGGGATCCAAGATACGCAGTATTTT
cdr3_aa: CASSQNIGIQDTQYF

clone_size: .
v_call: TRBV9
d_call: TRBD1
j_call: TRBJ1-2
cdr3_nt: TGTGCCAGCAGCGATATGGGACAGGGTAATGGCTACACCTTC
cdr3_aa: CASSDMGQGNGYTF

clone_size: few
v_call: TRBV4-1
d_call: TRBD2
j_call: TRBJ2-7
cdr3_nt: TGCGCCAGCAGCCAGGCTAGCGGAGGGGCCAGTTGGGAGCAGTACTTC
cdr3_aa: CASSQASGGASWEQYF

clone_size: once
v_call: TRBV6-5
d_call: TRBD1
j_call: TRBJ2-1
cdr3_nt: TGTGCCAGCACCCGAACGGGACAGGCCTACAATGAGCAGTTCTTC
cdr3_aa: CASTRTGQAYNEQFF

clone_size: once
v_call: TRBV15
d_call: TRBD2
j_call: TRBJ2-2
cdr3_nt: TGTGCCACCAGCAGGGGGACTAGCGGCACCGGGGAGCTGTTTTTT
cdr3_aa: CATSRGTSGTGELFF

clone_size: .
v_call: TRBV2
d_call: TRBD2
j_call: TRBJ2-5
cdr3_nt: TGTGCCAGCAGTGGCTCTAGCGGGGGGCCTAACCAAGAGACCCAGTACTTC
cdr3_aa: CASSGSSGGPNQETQYF

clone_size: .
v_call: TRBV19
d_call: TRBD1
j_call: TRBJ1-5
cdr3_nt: TGTGCCAGTAGTGCAATGGGACAGGGGGTAGATGTTGGCAATCAGCCCCAGCATTTT
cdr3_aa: CASSAMGQGVDVGNQPQHF

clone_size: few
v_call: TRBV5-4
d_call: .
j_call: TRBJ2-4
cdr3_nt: TGTGCCAGCAGCTTTGAATTAGCCAAAAACATTCAGTACTTC
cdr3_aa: CASSFELAKNIQYF

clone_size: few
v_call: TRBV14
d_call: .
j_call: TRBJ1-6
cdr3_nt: TGTGCCAGCAGCCGCCTCTCGGAGCCCCTCCACTTT
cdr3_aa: CASSRLSEPLHF